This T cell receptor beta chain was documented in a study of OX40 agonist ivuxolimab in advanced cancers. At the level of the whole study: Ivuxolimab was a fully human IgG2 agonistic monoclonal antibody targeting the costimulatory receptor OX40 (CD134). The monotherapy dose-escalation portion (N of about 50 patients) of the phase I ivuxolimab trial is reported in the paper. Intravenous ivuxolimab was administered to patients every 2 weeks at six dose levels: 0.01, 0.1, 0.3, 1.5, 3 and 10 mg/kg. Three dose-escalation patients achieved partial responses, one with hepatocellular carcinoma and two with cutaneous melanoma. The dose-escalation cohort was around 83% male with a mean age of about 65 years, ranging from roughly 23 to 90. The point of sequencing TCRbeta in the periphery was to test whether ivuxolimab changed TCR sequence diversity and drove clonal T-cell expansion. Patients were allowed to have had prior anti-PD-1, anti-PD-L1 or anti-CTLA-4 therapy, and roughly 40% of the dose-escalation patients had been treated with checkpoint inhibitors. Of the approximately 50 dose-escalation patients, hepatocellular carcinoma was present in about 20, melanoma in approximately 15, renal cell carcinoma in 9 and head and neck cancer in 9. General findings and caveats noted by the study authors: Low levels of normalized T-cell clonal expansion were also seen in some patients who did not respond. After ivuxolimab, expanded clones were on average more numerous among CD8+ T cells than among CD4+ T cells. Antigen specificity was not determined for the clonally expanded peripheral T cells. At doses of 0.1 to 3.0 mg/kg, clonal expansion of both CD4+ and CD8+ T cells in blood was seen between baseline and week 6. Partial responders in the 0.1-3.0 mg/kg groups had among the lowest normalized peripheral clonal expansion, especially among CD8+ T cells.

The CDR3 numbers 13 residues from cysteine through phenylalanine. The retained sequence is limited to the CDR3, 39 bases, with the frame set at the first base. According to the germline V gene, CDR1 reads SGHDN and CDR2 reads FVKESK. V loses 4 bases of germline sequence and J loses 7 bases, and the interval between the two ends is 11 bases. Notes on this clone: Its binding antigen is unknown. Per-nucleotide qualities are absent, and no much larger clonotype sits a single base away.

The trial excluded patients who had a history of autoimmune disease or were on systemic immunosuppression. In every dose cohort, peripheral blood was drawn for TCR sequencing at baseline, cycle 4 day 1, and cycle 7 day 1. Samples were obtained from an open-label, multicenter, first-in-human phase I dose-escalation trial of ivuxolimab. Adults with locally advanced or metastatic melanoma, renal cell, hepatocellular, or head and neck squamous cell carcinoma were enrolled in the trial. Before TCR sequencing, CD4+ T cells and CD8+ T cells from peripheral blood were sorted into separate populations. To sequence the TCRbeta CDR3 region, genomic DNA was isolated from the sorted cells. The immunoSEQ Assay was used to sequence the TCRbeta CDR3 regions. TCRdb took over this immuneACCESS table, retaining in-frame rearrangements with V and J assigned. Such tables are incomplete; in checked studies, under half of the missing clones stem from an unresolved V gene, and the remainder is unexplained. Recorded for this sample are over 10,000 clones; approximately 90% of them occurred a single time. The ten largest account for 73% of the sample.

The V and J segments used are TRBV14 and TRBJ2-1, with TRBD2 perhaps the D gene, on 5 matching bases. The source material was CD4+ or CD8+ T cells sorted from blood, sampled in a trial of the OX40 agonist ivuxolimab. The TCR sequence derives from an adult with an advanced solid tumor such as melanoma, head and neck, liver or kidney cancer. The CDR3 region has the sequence CASSRKTINEQFF. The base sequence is TGTGCCAGCAGCCGAAAGACTATAAATGAGCAGTTCTTC.